Listed here are 14 T cell receptor beta chains from one sample, sequenced in a study of blood T cell repertoires in COVID-19. Clones were read by immunoSEQ multiplex PCR, and TCRdb kept only the in-frame ones, dropping some. This table has around 150,000 clones, around 89% appearing once. Sequences were obtained from peripheral blood. The receptors were sampled from a human donor with COVID-19, enrolled during active disease. The donor label of this sample is uncertain.

The V call is TRBV19, the J call TRBJ1-2; a possible D gene is TRBD1 (5 bases). Germline V gene lookup returns CDR1 LNHDA and CDR2 SQIVND (reference sequence). Trimming left V 5 bases short and J 4 bases short, with 17 bases between. The CDR3 has 15 amino acids. The CDR3 DNA sequence: TGTGCCAGTAGTTACCAAACCGGGGGTGCCTATGGCTACACCTTC. This translates into CASSYQTGGAYGYTF.

The chain has TRBV30 and TRBJ2-1, with 8 bases matching TRBD2. Unmatched junction bases numbered 13, after V lost 6 bases and J lost 3 bases. Germline V lookup: CDR1 GTSNPN, CDR2 SVGIG (reference sequence). This CDR3 contains 16 residues. For the CDR3, the DNA is TGTGCCTGCACCAGCACGGGACTAGTCGGCTACAATGAGCAGTTCTTC. This sequence encodes CACTSTGLVGYNEQFF. Combining the CDR3 with reference TRBV30 and TRBJ2-1 gives the whole variable domain SQTIHQWPATLVQPVGSPLSLECTVEGTSNPNLYWYRQAAGRGLQLLFYSVGIGQISSEVPQNLSASRPQDRQFILSSKKLLLSDSGFYLCACTSTGLVGYNEQFFGPGTRLTVL.

The chain combines TRBV11-3 with TRBJ2-1; D is possibly TRBD2 (6 bases). CDR3 length equals 16 residues. Germline values: CDR1 SGHNT, CDR2 YENEEA. V gave up 3 bases and J gave up 4 bases, with 16 bases separating them. The CDR3 nucleotides are TGTGCCAGCAGCTTGCGCTCGGGAGTGCAATACAATGAGCAGTTCTTC. Its protein product is CASSLRSGVQYNEQFF. The full variable domain, completed using reference TRBV11-3 and TRBJ2-1, is EAGVVQSPRYKIIEKKQPVAFWCNPISGHNTLYWYLQNLGQGPELLIRYENEEAVDDSQLPKDRFSAERLKGVDSTLKIQPAELGDSAVYLCASSLRSGVQYNEQFFGPGTRLTVL.

The sample holds one count of this clone. The CDR3 loop is CASSPAGTENTEAFF. CDR3 coding DNA: TGTGCCAGCAGCCCGGCCGGGACAGAGAACACTGAAGCTTTCTTT. J is TRBJ1-1 and V is TRBV11-1; 7 bases are a match to TRBD1. The CDR3 sequence is 15 residues long. CDR1 is SGHAT, CDR2 FQDESV, per germline (reference sequence). V was pared by 5 bases and J by 1 base, with 7 bases of the junction left unmatched.

The rearrangement joins TRBV5-1 to TRBJ1-6, with TRBD1 as a possible D gene (6 bases). The V gene lost 0 bases and the J gene lost 5 bases, with 12 bases spanning the gap. The length of the CDR3 is 16 residues. The germline CDR1 and CDR2 sequences are SGHRS and YFSETQ. CDR3 coding DNA: TGCGCCAGCAGCTTGGGGTACCAGGGGAATAATTCACCCCTCCACTTT. Amino acids: CASSLGYQGNNSPLHF.

The gene calls are TRBV6-5 and TRBJ1-5, with D possibly being TRBD1 (5 bases). CDR1 and CDR2 from the germline V gene are MNHEY and SVGAGI. With 4 bases removed from V and 4 bases from J, the gap between germline ends came to 14 bases. The CDR3 extends over 15 amino acids. In nucleotides, the CDR3 is TGTGCCAGCAGTTCTACAGGTGACCTTAATCAGCCCCAGCATTTT. This translates into CASSSTGDLNQPQHF.

The chain links TRBV19 to TRBJ2-7; perhaps TRBD1 as D (5 bases). CDR3 size: 16 residues. Trimming left V 5 bases short and J 0 bases short, with 17 bases between. From germline, CDR1 is LNHDA and CDR2 SQIVND (reference sequence). The CDR3 nucleotides are TGTGCCAGTAGTCCCCTCGAGACCGACAGCTCCTACGAGCAGTACTTC. Translated: CASSPLETDSSYEQYF.

The rearrangement joins TRBV5-1 to TRBJ2-3, with 12 bases aligning to TRBD2. The CDR3 totals 18 residues. Germline-derived CDR1 and CDR2 are SGHRS and YFSETQ. V lost 0 bases to trimming and J lost 0 bases; unmatched junction nucleotides: 5. The CDR3 bases are TGCGCCAGCAGCTTGGGACTAGCGGGGGTTTGGAGCACAGATACGCAGTATTTT. Translated, it gives CASSLGLAGVWSTDTQYF. The complete variable domain, with remaining parts taken from reference TRBV5-1 and TRBJ2-3, reads KAGVTQTPRYLIKTRGQQVTLSCSPISGHRSVSWYQQTPGQGLQFLFEYFSETQRNKGNFPGRFSGRQFSNSRSEMNVSTLELGDSALYLCASSLGLAGVWSTDTQYFGPGTRLTVL.

The chain employs TRBV3-1 (or the pseudogene TRBV3-2) and TRBJ2-2; the D gene is possibly TRBD1 (6 bases). V was cut by 6 bases and J by 7 bases, with 15 bases left in between. Germline-derived CDR1 and CDR2 are LGHDT and YNNKEL (reference sequence). The CDR3 extends over 14 amino acids. As DNA, the CDR3 is TGTGCCAGCAGGCATTCAGGACAGATCGGGGAGCTGTTTTTT. Translated: CASRHSGQIGELFF.

The genes are TRBV6-1 and TRBJ2-5; TRBD1 aligns across 8 bases. Germline assignment: CDR1 MNHNS and CDR2 SASEGT. The CDR3 contains 15 residues. V shed 0 bases, J shed 5 bases, and the junction held 5 bases outside the gene matches. Here the CDR3 DNA reads TGTGCCAGCAGTGAAGCCGGGACAGGTTGGGAGACCCAGTACTTC. This sequence encodes CASSEAGTGWETQYF.

This sequence joins TRBV27 and TRBJ1-2, with TRBD1 matching over 9 bases. CDR1 and CDR2 (germline): MNHEY, SMNVEV (reference sequence). Trimming at V came to 6 bases and at J to 3 bases, leaving 5 bases not matched to a gene. The CDR3 extends over 14 amino acids. The CDR3 DNA reads TGTGCCAGCAGCCTGGGACAGGGAGACTATGGCTACACCTTC. It translates to CASSLGQGDYGYTF.

This clone was detected once. The chain has TRBV5-4 and TRBJ2-5; D is undetermined. V was cut by 0 bases and J by 1 base, with 4 bases left in between. Germline CDR1 reads SGHNT; CDR2 reads YYREEE (reference sequence). This CDR3 is built from 13 residues. DNA of the CDR3: TGTGCCAGCAGCTTGGAGAGCCAAGAGACCCAGTACTTC. It is translated as CASSLESQETQYF.

The chain combines TRBV27 with TRBJ1-6; the match to TRBD1 covers 7 bases. The CDR3 has 13 amino acids. Germline V CDR1 and CDR2: MNHEY, SMNVEV (reference sequence). Unmatched junction bases numbered 14, after V lost 10 bases and J lost 14 bases. The chain's CDR3 is CATYDRDSGSLHF. CDR3 in DNA: TGTGCCACCTACGACAGGGATTCAGGGTCCCTCCACTTT.

J is TRBJ2-7 and V is TRBV27; 9 bases agree with TRBD1. Germline V CDR1 and CDR2: MNHEY, SMNVEV (reference sequence). This CDR3 is built from 14 residues. The V gene end was trimmed by 5 bases and the J gene end by 5 bases; junction bases not matched to a gene: 7. This CDR3 is CASSRTGVVNEQYF. The CDR3 bases are TGTGCCAGCAGTAGGACAGGGGTCGTCAACGAGCAGTACTTC.